This T cell receptor beta chain was sequenced for a study of CD8 T cells in Susac syndrome. Random hexamers were used to reverse transcribe the RNA input (about 0.45 to 1 ug). Amplification of TCR beta CDR3 by immunoSEQ multiplex PCR spanned 54 Vbeta and 13 Jbeta. Via MiXCR, TCRdb re-called the immunoSEQ multiplex PCR reads, giving one row per CDR3 protein. The sample lists 74,000 or so distinct CDR3 sequences; roughly 91% were seen once. V was shortened by 2 bases and J by 3 bases, with 10 bases between the two germline ends. Germline V gives CDR1 SQVTM, CDR2 ANQGSEA. This CDR3 spans 13 amino acids. What was sequenced was CD4+ T cells from PBMCs. The TCR comes from a human donor with Susac syndrome. The chain has TRBV29-1 and TRBJ1-1; perhaps TRBD1 as D (5 bases). CDR3 DNA sequence: TGCAGCGTTGAACCCAGGGTTTACACTGAAGCTTTCTTT. As protein: CSVEPRVYTEAFF. Looking up the rest from reference TRBV29-1 and TRBJ1-1 gives the full variable domain: SAVISQKPSRDICQRGTSLTIQCQVDSQVTMMFWYRQQPGQSLTLIATANQGSEATYESGFVIDKFPISRPNLTFSTLTVSNMSPEDSSIYLCSVEPRVYTEAFFGQGTRLTVV.